This T cell receptor (beta chain) was recorded in a study of shared clonotypes between healthy human individuals. The overall study: The study used three CD4 naive, three CD4 memory, two CD8 naive and one CD8 memory plate per donor.

The genomic DNA of each subset was split evenly across several immunoSEQ plates. Clones were sequenced by immunoSEQ multiplex PCR, and TCRdb holds only the in-frame ones, with some missing. The table has approximately 2.5 million clones, around nine tenths seen once; the top ten hold around 0.15%. Study-wide results and limits: It was the non-shared clonotypes that had lower generation probabilities than clonotypes shared by all four donors. Rarefaction curves obtained for sorted subsets showed sequencing incomplete despite large depth.

The length of the CDR3 is 17 residues. The germline CDR1 and CDR2 sequences are MGHDK and SYGVNS. Trimming cost V 7 bases and J 5 bases; bases outside gene matches: 12. Concerning this clone itself: Its antigen is still unknown.

The sequenced sample was naive CD4+ T cells sorted from blood. The subset: CD45RA+ positively selected. The origin of this receptor is a man aged 18-30 years in good health. The chain recombines TRBV25-1 with TRBJ2-2; 11 bases are a match to TRBD1. The CDR3 DNA sequence: TGTGCCAGCAAGGGACAGGGGGGACAACGGGGAACCGGGGAGCTGTTTTTT. It codes for CASKGQGGQRGTGELFF. Full variable domain (missing parts from reference TRBV25-1 and TRBJ2-2): EADIYQTPRYLVIGTGKKITLECSQTMGHDKMYWYQQDPGMELHLIHYSYGVNSTEKGDLSSESTVSRIRTEHFPLTLESARPSHTSQYLCASKGQGGQRGTGELFFGEGSRLTVL.